This record looks at one T cell receptor beta chain sequence and its context. These data are taken from a study of control samples from healthy donors and cancer patients. TCRdb keeps only in-frame clones here, not all; method: immunoSEQ multiplex PCR. This table has tens of thousands of clones, roughly four fifths appearing once. The germline V and J ends were trimmed by 3 bases and 6 bases, with 9 bases remaining between them. Germline lookup yields CDR1 DFQATT and CDR2 SNEGSKA (reference sequence). This CDR3 has 13 amino acids. The receptor was isolated from a woman aged 60-70 years in good health. Material: blood. V gene TRBV20-1 combines with J gene TRBJ1-6, with D perhaps matching TRBD1 (6 bases). The CDR3 here is CSASEGGNSPLHF. The DNA of the CDR3 is TGCAGTGCTAGTGAGGGGGGTAATTCACCCCTCCACTTT.